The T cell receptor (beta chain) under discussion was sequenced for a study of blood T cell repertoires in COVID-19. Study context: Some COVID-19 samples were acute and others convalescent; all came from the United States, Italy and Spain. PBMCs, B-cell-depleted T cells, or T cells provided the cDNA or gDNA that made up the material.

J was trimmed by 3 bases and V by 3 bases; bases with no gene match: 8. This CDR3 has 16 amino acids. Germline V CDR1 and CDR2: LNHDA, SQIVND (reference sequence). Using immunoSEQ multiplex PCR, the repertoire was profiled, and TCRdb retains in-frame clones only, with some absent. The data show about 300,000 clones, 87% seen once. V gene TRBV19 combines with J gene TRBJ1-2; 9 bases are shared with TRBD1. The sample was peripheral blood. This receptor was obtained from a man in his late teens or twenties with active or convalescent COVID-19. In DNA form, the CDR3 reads TGTGCCAGTAGTATCATATTAACAGGGGGCGACTATGGCTACACCTTC. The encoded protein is CASSIILTGGDYGYTF.